The following is a T cell receptor beta chain sequence with its context. Measured with immunoSEQ multiplex PCR; TCRdb has only the in-frame clones, and not every one. The sample lists approximately 350,000 clones, roughly 84% occurring once. Sample treatment: 19 received Ad26.COV2.S at low or high dose, single or two shots; about 5 received placebo; per-sample allocation not given. Repertoires come from day 63 after the first vaccine or placebo injection. CDR3 length equals 14 residues. V shed 5 bases and J shed 5 bases, with 13 bases lying between them. The germline V gene encodes CDR1 SGHVS and CDR2 FQNEAQ. These data belong to a study of Ad26.COV2.S vaccination and SARS-CoV-2 variants.

The sample consisted of peripheral blood, taken in a trial of Ad26.COV2.S vaccine versus placebo. The rearrangement links TRBV7-8 to TRBJ2-1, with D perhaps given as TRBD1 or TRBD2 (5 bases each). The sequence came from a person aged 18-65 years who received the Ad26.COV2.S COVID-19 vaccine or a placebo. CDR3 sequence reads: CASSKSGGHNEQFF. CDR3 in DNA: TGTGCCAGCAGCAAATCTGGGGGTCACAATGAGCAGTTCTTC.